This is a list of T cell receptor beta chains from one sample in a study of lymphopenia after photon versus proton radiotherapy. Assay used: immunoSEQ multiplex PCR; TCRdb lists only in-frame clones, some missing. The data hold some 55,000 clones, with about 86% observed a single time. The sequences come from peripheral blood, collected from a patient treated with photon-based radiotherapy. Receptor source: a man in his fifties or sixties with gastric cancer. Both conserved end residues are part of each CDR3. A D gene is named only where the DNA matches it firmly. A row's size may be missing; if present it is once, few, many or a size class.

V gene	J gene	D gene	clone size	CDR3 DNA	CDR3 protein
TRBV28	TRBJ1-3	NA	NA	TGTGCCAGCTTAGGCTCTGGAAACACCATATATTTT	CASLGSGNTIYF
TRBV28	TRBJ2-6	NA	NA	TGTGCCAGCAGTTTCCGGGGCTCTGGGGCCAACGTCCTGACTTTC	CASSFRGSGANVLTF
TRBV4-2	TRBJ2-3	NA	NA	TGTGCCAGCAGCCAAGGGGGGGCCAGCGCAGATACGCAGTATTTT	CASSQGGASADTQYF
TRBV9	TRBJ2-1	NA	NA	TGTGCCAGCAGCGTAGTGGTAGGGGGAATTAACAATGAGCAGTTCTTC	CASSVVVGGINNEQFF
TRBV25-1	TRBJ2-2	NA	NA	TGTGCCAGCAGTGGTCGGTTGGTGAACACCGGGGAGCTGTTTTTT	CASSGRLVNTGELFF
TRBV12-5	TRBJ2-3	TRBD2	NA	TGTGCTAGTGGTTCTCGCTCCGGACTAGCGGGGGTCACAGATACGCAGTATTTT	CASGSRSGLAGVTDTQYF
TRBV5-6	TRBJ2-1	NA	NA	TGTGCCAGCAGCTTTTGGAGGGCTAGCGCCTACAATGAGCAGTTCTTC	CASSFWRASAYNEQFF
TRBV9	TRBJ1-5	NA	NA	TGTGCCAGCAGCGTAGCAACCAATCAGCCCCAGCATTTT	CASSVATNQPQHF
TRBV19	TRBJ2-7	TRBD1	NA	TGTGCCAGTAGTAAGGGACAGGGGTCGAGCTCCTACGAGCAGTACTTC	CASSKGQGSSSYEQYF
TRBV5-4	TRBJ2-7	TRBD1	once	TGTGCCAGCAGCGTCGGGGGGACAGGGGGCTACGAGCAGTACTTC	CASSVGGTGGYEQYF
TRBV30	TRBJ2-3	NA	once	TGTGCCTGGAGGCCACCCAGATTCAACACAGATACGCAGTATTTT	CAWRPPRFNTDTQYF
TRBV27	TRBJ2-7	NA	NA	TGTGCCAGCAGTTTATTCCTCGAGGGGGGACAGTACGAGCAGTACTTC	CASSLFLEGGQYEQYF
TRBV28	TRBJ1-6	TRBD1	NA	TGTGCCAGCAGTGGACAGGGCGGGTTACTTTCGCCCCTCCACTTT	CASSGQGGLLSPLHF
TRBV2	TRBJ2-7	NA	NA	TGTGCCAGCAGTGAATTAGGGGGGTCCTACGAGCAGTACTTC	CASSELGGSYEQYF
TRBV2	TRBJ1-5	TRBD1	NA	TGTGCCAGCAGTGGGGGGTACAGGGGTGGCAATCAGCCCCAGCATTTT	CASSGGYRGGNQPQHF
TRBV30	TRBJ1-4	NA	NA	TGTGCCTGGAGTAGGAGGGGCCCTGAAAAACTGTTTTTT	CAWSRRGPEKLFF
TRBV2	TRBJ1-1	NA	NA	TGTGCCAGCAGGGACCCGACAGCGAACACTGAAGCTTTCTTT	CASRDPTANTEAFF
TRBV6-5	TRBJ2-7	NA	few	TGTGCCAGCAGTTACGTGGGAGAGCAGTACTTC	CASSYVGEQYF
TRBV19	TRBJ1-1	TRBD1	NA	TGTGCCAGTAGCGACAGGGAGAACACTGAAGCTTTCTTT	CASSDRENTEAFF
TRBV27	TRBJ2-1	TRBD2	NA	TGTGCCAGCAGCCCCGGGGGGGACACTGTAGAGCAGTTCTTC	CASSPGGDTVEQFF
TRBV13	TRBJ1-3	NA	few	TGTGCCAGCAGCCCCTGGGAGACTGGAAACACCATATATTTT	CASSPWETGNTIYF
TRBV15	TRBJ1-4	NA	NA	TGTGCCACCAGCCCACAGTCCCCGTGGGAAAAACTGTTTTTT	CATSPQSPWEKLFF
TRBV7-7	TRBJ2-5	NA	NA	TGTGCCAGCAGCCCGACGCTCGTGGAGGCCCAGTACTTC	CASSPTLVEAQYF
TRBV27	TRBJ1-2	NA	NA	TGTGCCAGCAGTTCCCCCCCTAAATCCATCTACACCTTC	CASSSPPKSIYTF
TRBV29-1	TRBJ1-2	TRBD1	NA	TGCAGCGCTTGGGGACAGGGAGACTATGGCTACACCTTC	CSAWGQGDYGYTF
TRBV7-9	TRBJ2-7	NA	NA	TGTGCCAGCAGCCCGAGCGCCTACGAGCAGTACTTC	CASSPSAYEQYF
TRBV5-6	TRBJ1-4	NA	NA	TGTGCCAGCAGCTTCTATAACTTTGCTAATGAAAAACTGTTTTTT	CASSFYNFANEKLFF
TRBV19	TRBJ1-1	NA	NA	TGTGCCATTGCGACGGACTTGAACACTGAAGCTTTCTTT	CAIATDLNTEAFF
TRBV7-8	TRBJ1-2	NA	NA	TGTGCCAGCAGCTTAGCGCTCCTCCGCGAGGGCTACACCTTC	CASSLALLREGYTF
TRBV5-1	TRBJ1-4	NA	NA	TGCGCCAGCAGCCTGGATGGGCAGGGCCTAAATGAAAAACTGTTTTTT	CASSLDGQGLNEKLFF
TRBV18	TRBJ1-1	TRBD1	NA	TGTGCCAGCTCAACCATTGGGACAGGGGGAGGGACTGAAGCTTTCTTT	CASSTIGTGGGTEAFF
TRBV19	TRBJ1-1	NA	NA	TGTGCCAGTACCGCCCCCCCAGGGGCGCCGGGAAACACTGAAGCTTTCTTT	CASTAPPGAPGNTEAFF
TRBV20-1	TRBJ1-2	TRBD1	NA	TGCAGGCCGGGACAGGGGGATGGCTACACCTTC	CRPGQGDGYTF
TRBV5-1	TRBJ2-3	NA	NA	TGCGCCAGCAGCTTGGTGGGGGACGGCACAGATACGCAGTATTTT	CASSLVGDGTDTQYF
TRBV4-1	TRBJ2-3	TRBD1	NA	TGCGCCAGCAGCCAAGGACAGGGACCAGATACGCAGTATTTT	CASSQGQGPDTQYF
TRBV7-9	TRBJ2-1	TRBD1	NA	TGTGCCAGCAGCTTAAGGGGGGACAGGGACACTAATGAGCAGTTCTTC	CASSLRGDRDTNEQFF
TRBV6-5	TRBJ1-5	NA	NA	TGTGCCAGCAGTTACCTCGCGAGGCCCCAGCATTTT	CASSYLARPQHF
TRBV27	TRBJ1-1	NA	NA	TGTGCCAGCAGTTTATCTCAGGGGATGAACACTGAAGCTTTCTTT	CASSLSQGMNTEAFF
TRBV30	TRBJ1-2	NA	few	TGTGCCTGGAGCGCCTCGGGGTTAGGGAACTATGGCTACACCTTC	CAWSASGLGNYGYTF
TRBV29-1	TRBJ2-3	TRBD2	NA	TGCAGCGTTGAAGGGATTGGTGGTAGCGGGGCTAGCACAGATACGCAGTATTTT	CSVEGIGGSGASTDTQYF
TRBV30	TRBJ2-7	TRBD2	NA	TGTGCCTGGAGGGCCGGGACTAGCCTAATCTCCTACGAGCAGTACTTC	CAWRAGTSLISYEQYF
TRBV9	TRBJ2-5	TRBD1	NA	TGTGCCAGCAGCCCCGGGACAGAAGAGACCCAGTACTTC	CASSPGTEETQYF
TRBV28	TRBJ1-2	NA	NA	TGTGCCAGCAGTTTAAAATTAGGCAGGTCGGGTGGCTACACCTTC	CASSLKLGRSGGYTF
TRBV5-6	TRBJ1-1	TRBD1	once	TGTGCCAGCAGCTTGGTGGGGACAGGGGGGTACACTGAAGCTTTCTTT	CASSLVGTGGYTEAFF
TRBV6-5	TRBJ2-5	TRBD2	NA	TGTGCCAGCAGTGGAAGCGGGACGTACCAAGAGACCCAGTACTTC	CASSGSGTYQETQYF
TRBV4-1	TRBJ2-7	NA	NA	TGCGCCAGCAGCCAAGTGGGGATGGGACGGAGCTCCTACGAGCAGTACTTC	CASSQVGMGRSSYEQYF
TRBV5-1	TRBJ2-1	TRBD2	NA	TGCGCCAGCAGTTGGACTAGCGGGACATCCTACAATGAGCAGTTCTTC	CASSWTSGTSYNEQFF
TRBV6-6	TRBJ1-1	NA	NA	TGTGCCAGCAGTTGGGTGGAAGAAGCTTTCTTT	CASSWVEEAFF
TRBV5-1	TRBJ2-1	NA	NA	TGCGCCAGCAGCCCGAGTACGGCCTCTTGGAATGAGCAGTTCTTC	CASSPSTASWNEQFF
TRBV29-1	TRBJ1-1	NA	NA	TGCAGCGCTAGGAACACTGAAGCTTTCTTT	CSARNTEAFF
TRBV7-6	TRBJ2-7	NA	NA	TGTGCCAGCAGCTTAGAGACCCCCCCCGAGCAGTACTTC	CASSLETPPEQYF
TRBV5-5	TRBJ2-5	NA	NA	TGTGCCAGCAGCCCGTTAGGGGGCTTGGCGGGGCGGTACCAAGAGACCCAGTACTTC	CASSPLGGLAGRYQETQYF
TRBV4-3	TRBJ2-1	NA	NA	TGCGCCAGCAGCCAAGAAATGAGCTCCTACAATGAGCAGTTCTTC	CASSQEMSSYNEQFF
TRBV2	TRBJ1-3	NA	NA	TGTGCCAGCGGCGGAAACACCATATATTTT	CASGGNTIYF
TRBV7-8	TRBJ1-1	NA	NA	TGTGCCAGCAGCCACGGGGGCTCGAACACTGAAGCTTTCTTT	CASSHGGSNTEAFF
TRBV7-8	TRBJ1-4	NA	NA	TGTGCCAGCAGCTTAGCAGGAAGGGGGATCGTAGGAAATGAAAAACTGTTTTTT	CASSLAGRGIVGNEKLFF
TRBV7-2	TRBJ2-3	NA	NA	TGTGCCAGCAGCCCGGGACGCATCACAGATACGCAGTATTTT	CASSPGRITDTQYF
TRBV9	TRBJ2-2	TRBD2	NA	TGTGCCAGCAGCGCACTAGCGGGAGTCGTGACCGGGGAGCTGTTTTTT	CASSALAGVVTGELFF
TRBV28	TRBJ2-6	NA	NA	TGTGCCAGCAGTTTCGCTAGTGTCCAGGCTGGGGCCAACGTCCTGACTTTC	CASSFASVQAGANVLTF